This T cell receptor beta chain is drawn from a study of identical twins. Germline V lookup: CDR1 DFQATT, CDR2 SNEGSKA (reference sequence). The V gene end was trimmed by 5 bases and the J gene end by 7 bases; junction bases not matched to a gene: 15. The CDR3 is 16 amino acids. TCRdb independently ran MiXCR on the 5' RACE reads; one entry per CDR3 protein. Of approximately 1.8 million distinct CDR3 sequences in the sample, under 35% were seen once. The receptor comes from a newborn girl in good health. This sequence joins TRBV20-1 and TRBJ2-1; TRBD2 matches 9 bases. Sequencing was performed on cord blood. In DNA form, the CDR3 reads TGCAGTGCTTCCAACGTATTAGCGGGAGCTAAAAATGAGCAGTTCTTC. Its protein is CSASNVLAGAKNEQFF.